The clone carrying this T cell receptor (beta chain) was counted a few times. Its antigen is currently unknown. The sample is drawn from a study of human T cells and chemical hapten exposure. Study-level findings and limits: There were significantly more large CDR3 similarity clusters among expanded TCRs than among controls. The presence of alopecia in the donors means their immune response may differ from healthy people's.

TCRdb fed the RACE reads into MiXCR, producing one record per CDR3 protein. Here the sample spans 95,000 to 150,000 distinct CDR3 sequences, roughly an eighth being singletons. This CDR3 has 15 amino acids. Per germline, CDR1 MNHEY and CDR2 SVGEGT. V was trimmed by 2 bases and J by 1 base, leaving 11 bases between them. Time point here: patch test 1, 2 weeks after DPC sensitization. As to treatment: therapeutic diphenylcyclopropenone sensitization with weekly scalp DPC. Blood was drawn before each patch test was applied. This TCR was recovered from a man aged 18 to 30 with alopecia areata. Some clones in this sample may be carry-over from other donors' samples. The rearrangement uses TRBV6-2 or TRBV6-3 and TRBJ2-5; D may be TRBD1 (6 bases). Here the sequenced sample was whole blood, taken in connection with sensitization to the hapten diphenylcyclopropenone (DPC). CDR3: CASSYGQGLQETQYF. The CDR3 coding sequence is TGTGCCAGCAGTTACGGCCAGGGGCTCCAAGAGACCCAGTACTTC.